This T cell receptor beta chain stems from a study of read filtering for tumor transcriptome and immune sequencing. Study findings and constraints: Sorted CD138-negative bone marrow cells were not purified T cells. IR-seq captured clonotypes deeper and more reliably than RNA-seq.

There are a few counts of this clonotype. Its antigen is currently unknown. The library was built from 400 ng RNA with molecular barcoded adaptors for alpha/delta and beta/gamma chains. TCRdb independently ran MiXCR on the reads; one entry per CDR3 protein. The sample holds over 50,000 distinct CDR3 sequences, roughly a fifth seen once. Material: a population of CD138-negative cells sorted from bone marrow. The clonotype was recovered from a donor aged 40 or over with multiple myeloma.

The CDR3 here is CSPGGTSNQPQHF. As DNA, the CDR3 is TGCAGCCCTGGGGGGACAAGCAATCAGCCCCAGCATTTT. This chain joins TRBV20-1 and TRBJ1-5, with D possibly matching TRBD1 (6 bases). The CDR3 runs to 13 residues. From germline, CDR1 is DFQATT and CDR2 SNEGSKA (reference sequence).